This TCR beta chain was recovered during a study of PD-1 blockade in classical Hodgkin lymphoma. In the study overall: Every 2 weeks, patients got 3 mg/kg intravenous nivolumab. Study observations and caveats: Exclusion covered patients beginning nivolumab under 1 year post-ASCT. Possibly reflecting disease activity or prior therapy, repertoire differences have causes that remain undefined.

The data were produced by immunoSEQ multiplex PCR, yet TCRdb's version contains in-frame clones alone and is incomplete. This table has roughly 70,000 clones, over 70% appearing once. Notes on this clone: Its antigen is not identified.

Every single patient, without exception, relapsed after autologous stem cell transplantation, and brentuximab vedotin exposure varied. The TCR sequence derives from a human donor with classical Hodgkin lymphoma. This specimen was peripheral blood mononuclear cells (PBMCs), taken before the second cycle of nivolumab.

The CDR3 coding sequence is TGTGCCAGCAGCTTAACGGGGGCCGGGGAGCTGTTTTTT. Translated: CASSLTGAGELFF. The chain is built from TRBV7-9 and TRBJ2-2, with D maybe TRBD2 (6 bases). Trimming left V 2 bases short and J 6 bases short, with 7 bases between. The CDR3 extends over 13 amino acids. Germline lookup yields CDR1 SEHNR and CDR2 FQNEAQ (reference sequence).